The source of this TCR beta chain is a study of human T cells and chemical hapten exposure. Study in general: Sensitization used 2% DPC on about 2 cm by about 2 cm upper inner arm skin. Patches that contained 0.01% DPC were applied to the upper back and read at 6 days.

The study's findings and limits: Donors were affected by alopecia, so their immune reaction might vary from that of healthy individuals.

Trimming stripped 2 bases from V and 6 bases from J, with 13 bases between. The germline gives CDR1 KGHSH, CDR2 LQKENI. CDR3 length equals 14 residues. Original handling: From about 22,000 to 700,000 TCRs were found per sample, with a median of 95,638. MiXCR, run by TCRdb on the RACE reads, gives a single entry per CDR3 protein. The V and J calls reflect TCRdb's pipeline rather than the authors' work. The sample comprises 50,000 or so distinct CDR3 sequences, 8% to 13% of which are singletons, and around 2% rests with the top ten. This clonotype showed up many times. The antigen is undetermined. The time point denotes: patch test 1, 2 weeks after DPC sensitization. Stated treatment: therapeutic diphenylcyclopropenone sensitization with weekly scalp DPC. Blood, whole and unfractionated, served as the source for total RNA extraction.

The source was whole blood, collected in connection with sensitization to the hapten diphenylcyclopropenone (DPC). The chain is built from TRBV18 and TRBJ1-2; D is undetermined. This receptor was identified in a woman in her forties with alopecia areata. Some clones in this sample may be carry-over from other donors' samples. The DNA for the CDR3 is TGTGCCAGCTCACCAATCGAGTACGGGAATGGCTACACCTTC. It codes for CASSPIEYGNGYTF.